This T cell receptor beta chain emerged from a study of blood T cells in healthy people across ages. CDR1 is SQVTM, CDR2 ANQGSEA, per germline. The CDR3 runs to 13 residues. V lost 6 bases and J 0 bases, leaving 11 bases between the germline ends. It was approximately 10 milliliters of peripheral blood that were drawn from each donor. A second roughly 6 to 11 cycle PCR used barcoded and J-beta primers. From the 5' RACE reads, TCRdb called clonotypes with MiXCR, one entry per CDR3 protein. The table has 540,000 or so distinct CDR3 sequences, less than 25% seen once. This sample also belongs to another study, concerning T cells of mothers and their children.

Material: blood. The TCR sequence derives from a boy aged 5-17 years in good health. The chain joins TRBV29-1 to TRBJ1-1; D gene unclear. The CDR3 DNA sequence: TGCAGCGTGGCCGGGTCATTGAACACTGAAGCTTTCTTT. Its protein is CSVAGSLNTEAFF.